One and the same sample provided the 29 T cell receptor beta chains below, sequenced in a study of response to subunit inactivated influenza vaccine. TCRdb reprocessed the RT-PCR reads via MiXCR and lists one record per CDR3 protein. Seen here are about 480,000 distinct CDR3 sequences, over 10% observed once, and the top ten hold roughly 13%. The sample consisted of PBMCs from blood, taken 45 days after vaccination. These receptor sequences come from a man aged 50 or older who received an inactivated influenza vaccine.

The genes are TRBV20-1 and TRBJ2-7; 12 bases match TRBD2. Germline-derived CDR1 and CDR2 are DFQATT and SNEGSKA (reference sequence). Trimming removed 3 bases from V and 6 bases from J; junction bases left unmatched: 9. The CDR3 runs 15 residues. The CDR3 nucleotides read TGCAGTGCTAGCCCCAGGACTAGCGGGAATCTCGAGCAGTACTTC. It codes for CSASPRTSGNLEQYF.

This sequence joins TRBV7-6 and TRBJ1-2, with D possibly matching TRBD1 (5 bases). The CDR3 contains 15 residues. Trimming left V 1 base short and J 5 bases short, with 14 bases between. The germline CDR1 and CDR2 sequences are SGHVS and FNYEAQ. CDR3 loop: CASSLGGNKGYGYTF. In DNA, the CDR3 is TGTGCCAGCAGCTTAGGAGGGAACAAGGGGTATGGCTACACCTTC.

This chain connects TRBV10-1 to TRBJ2-7, with D tentatively TRBD1 or TRBD2 (6 bases each). The CDR3 sequence is 16 residues long. From germline, CDR1 is WNHNN and CDR2 SYGVQD (reference sequence). V lost 4 bases and J lost 1, with 17 bases in between. The CDR3 DNA reads TGCGCCAGCAGTGGGAATTCTGAAGGGGGGTCCTACGAGCAGTACTTC. As protein: CASSGNSEGGSYEQYF.

This clonotype was seen repeatedly, ten times or more. The gene calls are TRBV10-3 and TRBJ1-3; maybe TRBD1 (5 bases). In germline, CDR1 is ENHRY, CDR2 SYGVKD. The V end was cut by 2 bases, the J end by 2 bases, with 10 bases between. The CDR3 consists of 15 residues. The CDR3 region is CAISEGGYAGNTIYF. The CDR3 DNA reads TGTGCCATCAGTGAGGGGGGTTATGCTGGAAACACCATATATTTT.

At least ten counts were recorded for this clonotype. The chain has TRBV2 and TRBJ2-3, with D hard to call. Germline CDR1 and CDR2: SNHLY and FYNNEI. This CDR3 has 13 residues. Trimming pared 7 bases from V and 2 bases from J, leaving 10 bases between. CDR3 sequence: CASNGPFTDTQYF. DNA for the CDR3: TGTGCCAGCAATGGACCATTCACAGATACGCAGTATTTT. Combining the CDR3 with reference TRBV2 and TRBJ2-3 gives the whole variable domain EPEVTQTPSHQVTQMGQEVILRCVPISNHLYFYWYRQILGQKVEFLVSFYNNEISEKSEIFDDQFSVERPDGSNFTLKIRSTKLEDSAMYFCASNGPFTDTQYFGPGTRLTVL.

The table lists this clonotype with many counts. The chain employs TRBV24-1 and TRBJ2-1; 11 nucleotides agree with TRBD1. J lost 8 bases, V lost 6 bases, and 14 bases had no gene match. The CDR3 length is 17 residues. Per the germline V gene, CDR1 is KGHDR and CDR2 is SFDVKD. This CDR3 is CATSPLRGTGGWDEQFF. The CDR3 bases are TGTGCCACCAGTCCCCTTAGAGGGACAGGGGGATGGGATGAGCAGTTCTTC.

This clonotype was counted a few times. CDR3 residues: CASSVGDGRTGYTF. The CDR3 DNA reads as TGTGCCAGCAGCGTAGGGGACGGCAGAACGGGCTACACCTTC. The chain couples TRBV9 to TRBJ1-2; D is perhaps TRBD1 (5 bases). Germline V CDR1 and CDR2: SGDLS, YYNGEE. Trimming left V 0 bases short and J 8 bases short, with 14 bases between. This CDR3 contains 14 residues. The whole variable domain, filled in from reference TRBV9 and TRBJ1-2, reads DSGVTQTPKHLITATGQRVTLRCSPRSGDLSVYWYQQSLDQGLQFLIQYYNGEERAKGNILERFSAQQFPDLHSELNLSSLELGDSALYFCASSVGDGRTGYTFGSGTRLTVV.

This clonotype was found a few times. This chain links TRBV7-2 with TRBJ2-3; TRBD2 agrees at 10 bases. Germline values: CDR1 SGHTA, CDR2 FQGNSA. After removal of 5 bases from V and 6 bases from J, the junction contained 11 bases not matched to a gene. The CDR3 is made up of 16 amino acids. The CDR3 DNA follows: TGTGCCAGCAGCCGCACCCTAGCGGGAGCTGGCGATACGCAGTATTTT. As protein: CASSRTLAGAGDTQYF.

J is TRBJ2-3 and V is TRBV7-2; D remains ambiguous. This CDR3 region has 11 residues. Germline V CDR1 and CDR2: SGHTA, FQGNSA. Deletions cut 6 bases from V and 7 bases from J, with 8 bases between. The CDR3 here is CASRNSYTQYF. The CDR3 DNA sequence: TGTGCCAGCAGAAACAGCTATACGCAGTATTTT.

The V call is TRBV7-2, the J call TRBJ1-2; weak D call: TRBD1 (6 bases). This CDR3 has 14 amino acids. The V gene's germline CDR1 is SGHTA and CDR2 FQGNSA. The V gene lost 6 bases and the J gene lost 5 bases, with 16 bases spanning the gap. The CDR3 region is CASSPRGWEYGYTF. As DNA, the CDR3 is TGTGCCAGCAGTCCTAGGGGGTGGGAATATGGCTACACCTTC.

This clonotype came up a few times. This chain uses TRBV29-1 with TRBJ2-1; 13 bases match TRBD2. This CDR3 contains 15 residues. Germline loops: CDR1 SQVTM, CDR2 ANQGSEA. V shed 3 bases, J shed 8 bases, and the junction held 7 bases outside the gene matches. CDR3 sequence reads: CSVDTSGRARDEQFF. The CDR3, as DNA: TGCAGCGTTGATACTAGCGGGAGGGCCAGGGATGAGCAGTTCTTC.

In the case of this clonotype: Likely a read error: the CDR3 ends without its conserved phenylalanine or tryptophan. V is TRBV5-4 and J is TRBJ2-2, with D perhaps assigned TRBD1 or TRBD2 (5 bases each). This CDR3 has 14 amino acids. Germline V gene lookup returns CDR1 SGHNT and CDR2 YYREEE (reference sequence). DNA for the CDR3: TGTGCCATCAGCCCAGAGGGGCCCACCGGGGAGCTGTTTTGT. This codes for CAISPEGPTGELFC.

This clonotype was detected only a few times. V gene TRBV7-2 combines with J gene TRBJ1-2, with D perhaps matching TRBD1 (5 bases). Germline-derived CDR1 and CDR2 are SGHTA and FQGNSA. Trimming removed 2 bases at V and 8 bases at J, with 9 bases between. CDR3 length equals 12 residues. The CDR3 nucleotides are TGTGCCAGCAGCTTAATATACAGGGGCTACACCTTC. Its translation is CASSLIYRGYTF.

This clonotype has ten or more counts. The chain employs TRBV7-8 and TRBJ2-7, with TRBD2 as a possible D gene (5 bases). The CDR3 spans 14 residues. In germline, CDR1 is SGHVS, CDR2 FQNEAQ. Trimming shortened V by 6 bases and J by 0 bases, and 12 bases separated the two germline ends. CDR3 residues: CASSSDSASYEQYF. DNA for the CDR3: TGTGCCAGCAGTTCGGACTCGGCCTCCTACGAGCAGTACTTC.

This clonotype occurred a few times. This chain connects TRBV7-2 to TRBJ1-2, with TRBD1 identical over 7 bases. Germline V gives CDR1 SGHTA, CDR2 FQGNSA. Trimming took 5 bases from V and 6 from J; bases not matched to a gene: 12. The CDR3 is 15 amino acids. The CDR3 is CASSVRQGHPHGYTF. The CDR3 nucleotides are TGTGCCAGCAGCGTCCGACAGGGTCATCCCCATGGCTACACCTTC.

The chain employs TRBV6-2 or TRBV6-3 and TRBJ2-2, with D hard to call. V lost 8 bases, J lost 2 bases, and 21 bases lay in between. CDR1 and CDR2 (germline): MNHEY, SVGEGT. The CDR3 extends over 17 amino acids. The CDR3 DNA sequence: TGTGCCAGCGCCCGGCAGGACCTTACTCTCAACACCGGGGAGCTGTTTTTT. Protein product: CASARQDLTLNTGELFF.

Note on this clonotype: A read error may be the cause here, since a much bigger clone is one base away. The chain recombines TRBV12-3 or TRBV12-4 with TRBJ1-1; TRBD1 matches 7 bases. The CDR3 totals 14 residues. The CDR3 is CARSLGGSQIAAFF. In nucleotides, the CDR3 is TGTGCCAGAAGTTTAGGGGGCTCCCAGATCGCAGCTTTCTTT.

This clonotype has a handful of counts. The chain is built from TRBV4-3 and TRBJ2-3; the match to TRBD2 covers 7 bases. After removal of 0 bases from V and 10 bases from J, the junction contained 10 bases not matched to a gene. The CDR3 length is 15 residues. CDR1 LGHNA and CDR2 YSLEER come from the germline V gene. The DNA for the CDR3 is TGCGCCAGCAGCCAAGATCGGGCGGGAGAGGAGGCGCAGTATTTT. Translated, it gives CASSQDRAGEEAQYF.

This clonotype appeared many times. V gene TRBV15 combines with J gene TRBJ2-7; D might be TRBD1 (7 bases). Per germline, CDR1 LNHNV and CDR2 YYDKDF (reference sequence). Trimming removed 3 bases from V and 3 bases from J, with 15 bases in between. This CDR3 region has 15 residues. The CDR3 sequence: CATSRSGGGNYEQYF. CDR3 coding DNA: TGTGCCACCAGCAGGAGTGGAGGGGGCAACTACGAGCAGTACTTC.

This clonotype has at least ten counts. The chain combines TRBV29-1 with TRBJ2-1; the match to TRBD1 covers 10 bases. This CDR3 has 13 residues. Germline trimming cut 4 bases from V and 5 bases from J; bases unmatched to any gene: 2. CDR1 is SQVTM, CDR2 ANQGSEA, per germline. CDR3 DNA sequence: TGCAGCGTTGGGGGACAGGGGAACAATGAGCAGTTCTTC. Its protein is CSVGGQGNNEQFF.

This clonotype was found many times. The J gene is TRBJ2-5, the V gene TRBV18; D remains ambiguous. The CDR3 has 11 residues. Germline values: CDR1 KGHSH, CDR2 LQKENI. Deletions cut 8 bases from V and 0 bases from J, with 4 bases between. CDR3 nucleotides: TGTGCCAGCAGTTACCAAGAGACCCAGTACTTC. This translates into CASSYQETQYF.

Ten or more counts support this clonotype. One junction end does not reproduce the germline sequence, and a read error may be involved. V gene TRBV7-3 combines with J gene TRBJ2-1; 7 bases fit TRBD2. Germline V CDR1 and CDR2: SGHTA, FQGTGA. CDR3 size: 13 residues. Here the CDR3 reads CASSLTRGVEQFF. Here the CDR3 DNA reads TGTGCCAGCAGCCTAACCCGGGGGGTTGAGCAGTTCTTC.

The J gene is TRBJ2-1, the V gene TRBV29-1; D tentatively reads TRBD1 or TRBD2 (5 bases each). V lost 7 bases, J lost 8 bases, and 15 bases lay in between. Germline V gene sequence: CDR1 SQVTM, CDR2 ANQGSEA. This CDR3 has 12 residues. CDR3 nucleotides: TGCAGCGCCGGGACGGCCTGGGATGAGCAGTTCTTC. This gives the protein CSAGTAWDEQFF.

The chain has TRBV20-1 and TRBJ1-5; D remains ambiguous. CDR1 is DFQATT and CDR2 is SNEGSKA in the germline V gene (reference sequence). The CDR3 runs to 14 residues. V was shortened by 3 bases and J by 1 base, with 10 bases between the two germline ends. CDR3 DNA: TGCAGTGCTAGGAAGGGTGGCAGCAATCAGCCCCAGCATTTT. This translates into CSARKGGSNQPQHF.

The chain combines TRBV12-3 or TRBV12-4 with TRBJ2-1; D is perhaps TRBD1 or TRBD2 (5 bases each). Trimming took 6 bases from V and 6 from J, leaving 15 bases between them. The length of the CDR3 is 14 residues. The CDR3 loop reads CASSPGRDLNEQFF. Here the CDR3 DNA reads TGTGCCAGCAGCCCAGGACGGGACCTCAATGAGCAGTTCTTC.

The chain uses TRBV12-3 or TRBV12-4 and TRBJ1-1; D is ambiguous. V shed 7 bases and J shed 1 base, with 13 bases lying between them. The CDR3 is made up of 14 amino acids. CDR3 in DNA: TGTGCCAGCACCCCGGACGGCAGGAACACTGAAGCTTTCTTT. Translated: CASTPDGRNTEAFF.

The chain carries TRBV6-5 and TRBJ2-7; TRBD2 might be the D (5 bases). CDR1 and CDR2 (germline): MNHEY, SVGAGI. CDR3 length: 13 residues. Deletions cut 2 bases from V and 7 bases from J, with 12 bases between. The CDR3 bases are TGTGCCAGCAGTTACGGGTCGGGGTTGGAGCAGTACTTC. Translation: CASSYGSGLEQYF.

J is TRBJ2-1 and V is TRBV18; 7 bases are shared with TRBD2. Trimming removed 3 bases from V and 6 bases from J; junction bases left unmatched: 11. This CDR3 region has 16 residues. The V gene's germline CDR1 is KGHSH and CDR2 LQKENI. The CDR3 loop reads CASSPEPTSRVNEQFF. The DNA for the CDR3 is TGTGCCAGCTCACCCGAACCGACTAGCAGGGTCAATGAGCAGTTCTTC.

This clonotype has at least ten counts. The chain employs TRBV12-3 or TRBV12-4 and TRBJ2-1; maybe TRBD1 (5 bases). The CDR3 length is 15 residues. Trimming removed 3 bases at V and 5 bases at J, with 14 bases between. The CDR3: CASSFYDSVNNEQFF. The CDR3 nucleotides read TGTGCCAGCAGTTTCTATGACAGCGTTAACAATGAGCAGTTCTTC.